This T cell receptor beta chain emerged from a study of cytomegalovirus exposure and HLA in healthy donors (dated by TCRdb to the late 2010s). Background on the whole study: An earlier analysis of roughly 630 of the donors reported more than 250 Gb of sequence data and roughly 100 million unique TCR beta sequences from 190 million or so T cells. Approximately 300 gigabases of sequencing data and 70 million to 100 million unique TCR sequences made up an early release that covered around 640 HLA-typed donors. Of the roughly 400 genotyped donors, 65% to 90% fell in the genetic ancestry cluster associated with self-reported Caucasian donors. The study aimed to test whether cataloging public T cell receptors could reveal signatures of past pathogen exposure. The T cell repertoires of around 730 subjects were profiled by immunosequencing and related to cytomegalovirus serostatus. In addition to the first cohort of 666 subjects, a separate validation cohort of 120 different subjects was used. The study combined high-throughput TCR immunosequencing, statistical association of individual TCRs with disease status, and machine learning to predict cytomegalovirus infection status. A later analysis re-analyzed previously published TCR beta repertoires from several hundred donors and added high-resolution HLA genotyping to study TCR occurrence patterns. Rather than drawing on any new phenotypic data, the later analysis identified candidate immune exposures from TCR beta sequences and the way those sequences occurred across donors. An earlier analysis of approximately 640 of the donors applied high-throughput TCR beta sequencing to assess whether each TCR beta V gene segment acted as functional or pseudogenic. Alongside the repertoire data, information on donor age, sex, ethnicity and CMV serostatus was compiled. Genome-wide SNP genotypes for about 65% of the 666 donors were used in a later genetic analysis, which treated that subset as a discovery cohort. All discovery cohort repertoires had been generated on a single sequencing platform. Both class I and class II loci were covered by HLA typing, at four-digit resolution. The number of typed donors differed by locus: about 620-640 for A, B, C, DRB1 and DQB1; 500 to 550 for DQA1; approximately 610 for DPA1; and 400 to 480 for DPB1. About five DR-DQ haplotypes were handled as single units for association and clustering, since linkage in the cohort was strong. On average, around 230,000 unique TCR beta nucleotide sequences were sequenced per donor among 300 to 500 genotyped donors of the cohort, with roughly 18% of those sequences being non-productive. General conclusions and limits of the study: In a later analysis, HLA-associated TCR beta chains were found to be more clonally expanded and to have lower generation probabilities than equally common non-associated chains. A cluster of highly shared sequence variants was judged likely to be a technical artifact of the sequencing pipeline. When HLA alleles, especially DR and DQ, strongly co-occurred, attributing TCR associations to individual alleles was difficult. Most TCR sequences were observed very rarely across donors, whereas some public TCRs were present in many individuals. Broadly in line with IMGT annotations, most TCR beta V segments showed up in productive rearrangements about 87% or about 30% of the time in an earlier analysis of under 700 of the donors. Approximately 16 rarely observed V segments, including chromosome 9 orphons, were excluded from the earlier analysis of almost 600 of the donors because counts were too low. Because some donors lacked HLA typing at each locus, the association tests relied only on the typed subset. A few of the identified cytomegalovirus-associated TCR beta chains were confirmed in vitro to be specific for cytomegalovirus antigens. CMV serostatus was the only immune exposure information available for the cohort. A later genetic analysis associated a missense DCLRE1C variant with V-gene and J-gene trimming of TCR beta chains, and an independent cohort replicated the association. The cohort was sequenced for TCR beta chains only, and without alpha or paired-chain data the features that could be detected were limited. The study gave a list of under 200 TCR beta chains associated with cytomegalovirus. A further reported finding was that TCR beta sequences accurately predicted the HLA-A and HLA-B alleles for most subjects in the first cohort. The presence/absence analyses assumed that sequencing depth was roughly uniform across donors, and that assumption may not be true. Specific HLA alleles were associated with 18,000 or so TCR beta sequences at a false discovery rate of 0.05 in a later analysis. In both the original and validation cohorts, the classifier was reported to diagnose cytomegalovirus status with high specificity and sensitivity. In a later analysis, most CMV-associated TCR beta chains were found to appear HLA-restricted, with HLA associations seemingly driven largely by CMV exposure. A later analysis found that TCR association rates varied across HLA loci, with DRB1 alleles showing the most associated TCRs and HLA-C alleles the fewest. According to a later genetic analysis, donors in an Asian-associated ancestry cluster had fewer N-insertions in productive TCRs than the roughly 700-donor mean. In a later analysis, several top co-occurrence clusters were reported to appear linked to parvovirus B19, influenza, CMV and Epstein-Barr virus. The authors suggested that the approach could potentially be extended to other disease states and immunological phenotypes. Linkage disequilibrium might explain the correlated functional status among segregating V segments, but an unknown experimental factor could not be excluded.

The cohort was made up of 650 to 700 healthy bone marrow donors. At the time of sampling, every cohort member was nominally healthy, though immune exposures that went unrecorded were likely present. The donor was CMV seronegative and was included in the group of about 350 seronegative cohort members. Each donor provided a peripheral blood sample, and peripheral blood mononuclear cells were used for TCR beta sequencing. Genomic DNA was extracted from the blood cell samples with the Qiagen DNeasy Blood Extraction Kit. Libraries were constructed by the immunoSEQ multiplex PCR assay. A mixture of 60 forward primers for TCR Vbeta segments and 13 reverse primers for TCR Jbeta segments was used in the multiplex PCR. The CDR3 region of rearranged TCR beta genes was amplified from genomic DNA with a multiplex PCR assay. The Illumina HiSeq System was used to sequence the amplified TCR beta libraries as 87-base-pair reads. On the authors' methods: A later analysis counted 65 million to 90 million unique TCR beta chains across the 600 to 850 repertoires, and roughly 11 million of these chains were shared by at least two donors. To remove PCR and sequencing errors, raw reads were error-corrected and collapsed into unique sequences using a nearest-neighbor algorithm that merged closely related sequences. To assign V, D and J gene segments, CDR3 sequences were aligned to IMGT reference sequences. For a sequence to be retained, a match of at least six nucleotides to both a V gene segment and a J gene segment was required. A rearrangement was called productive if the CDR3 had no stop codons and remained in frame with V and J, and every other rearrangement was called non-productive. Following IMGT convention, CDR3 was defined as the stretch from the second conserved V-encoded cysteine up to the conserved J-encoded phenylalanine. In an earlier analysis of some 550 of the donors, sequences lacking an unambiguous match to a single V gene segment were excluded. In an earlier analysis of 587 of the donors, a V segment was called functional when productive rearrangements were above 56.7%, and segregating when the standard deviation between donors exceeded 5%. A statistical classification framework was built to diagnose cytomegalovirus status from the catalog of TCR beta chain sequences. In a later analysis, V and J genes were assigned by comparing TCR nucleotide sequences against IMGT/GENE-DB human TR gene sequences. Using the TCRdist pipeline, a later analysis assigned CDR3 sequences along with most-parsimonious VDJ recombination scenarios. A later analysis defined each TCR beta chain by its CDR3 amino acid sequence plus V-gene family, and excluded reads lacking a unique V-gene family. A later analysis removed roughly 590 highly shared, low-generation-probability nucleotide sequences to deal with suspected cross-contamination and a sequencing artifact. A later analysis calculated a clonal expansion index for each public chain from normalized within-repertoire ranks of inferred template counts. In a later analysis, generation probabilities were computed with a VDJ recombination model fitted to out-of-frame rearrangements, and the resulting probabilities were checked against IGoR. Hypergeometric tests were used in a later analysis to score TCR-TCR, TCR-HLA and TCR-CMV co-occurrence, with a repertoire-size bias correction applied to the TCR pairs. A later analysis estimated false discovery rates by permuting HLA or CMV assignments 20 times. In a later analysis, co-occurring TCRs were grouped using DBSCAN, with TCRdist sequence similarity added in when clustering inside HLA-allele-positive subsets. Repertoires with fewer than 30,000 or more than 120,000 public chains were left out of co-occurrence clustering, as were about five repertoires with anomalous nucleotide sharing. TCRdb stores this immuneACCESS table with in-frame sequences only. Part of the clones is absent; in the studies checked, under half of the shortfall reflects unresolved V genes, and no reason is known for the rest. V and J calls and clone size are given by that table; D and trimming were obtained from the DNA. The table for this sample lists roughly 42,000 clones. Clones ranked in the top ten supply 1% to 1.5% of the sample.

Regarding this clone: It has no known antigen specificity.

The TCR was taken from a man aged 25 to 40 in good health and CMV-seronegative. The material sequenced was PBMCs.

The CDR3 region reads CASSPGLADLQWQYF. The DNA reads TGTGCCAGCAGCCCCGGACTAGCAGACCTACAATGGCAGTACTTC. This receptor chain uses TRBV5-4 and TRBJ2-7, with 8 central nucleotides matching TRBD2. Taken from cysteine to phenylalanine, the CDR3 has 15 residues. Here the CDR3 DNA is all that survives: 45 bases in frame from base 1. Here V drops 4 bases and J drops 9 bases, and the junction holds 15 bases not matched to any gene. Based on the germline V gene (reference sequence), the CDR1 and CDR2 sequences are SGHNT and YYREEE. Reference TRBV5-4 and TRBJ2-7 proteins supply the regions before and after the CDR3; the full variable domain is: ETGVTQSPTHLIKTRGQQVTLRCSSQSGHNTVSWYQQALGQGPQFIFQYYREEENGRGNFPPRFSGLQFPNYSSELNVNALELDDSALYLCASSPGLADLQWQYFGPGTRLTVT.